The clone carrying this T cell receptor (beta chain) occurred once. Antigen unknown. The data were taken from a study of cytomegalovirus exposure and HLA in healthy donors. A multiplex PCR was run with 60 Vbeta primers and 13 Jbeta primers. Produced via immunoSEQ multiplex PCR; TCRdb's table is partial and in-frame only. The data show about 200,000 clones, about 79% seen once. The CDR3 has 16 amino acids. Germline V gives CDR1 SNHLY, CDR2 FYNNEI. V shed 2 bases, J shed 8 bases, and the junction held 10 bases outside the gene matches. Study-wide results and caveats: A classifier reportedly called cytomegalovirus status with high sensitivity and specificity.

The sample was PBMCs. J is TRBJ2-4 and V is TRBV2; 9 bases are shared with TRBD2. This clonotype was obtained from a man aged 18-30 years in good health and CMV-seronegative. The CDR3 region is CASSELTSGIIDIQYF. CDR3 sequence (DNA): TGTGCCAGCAGTGAACTGACTAGCGGAATAATAGACATTCAGTACTTC.